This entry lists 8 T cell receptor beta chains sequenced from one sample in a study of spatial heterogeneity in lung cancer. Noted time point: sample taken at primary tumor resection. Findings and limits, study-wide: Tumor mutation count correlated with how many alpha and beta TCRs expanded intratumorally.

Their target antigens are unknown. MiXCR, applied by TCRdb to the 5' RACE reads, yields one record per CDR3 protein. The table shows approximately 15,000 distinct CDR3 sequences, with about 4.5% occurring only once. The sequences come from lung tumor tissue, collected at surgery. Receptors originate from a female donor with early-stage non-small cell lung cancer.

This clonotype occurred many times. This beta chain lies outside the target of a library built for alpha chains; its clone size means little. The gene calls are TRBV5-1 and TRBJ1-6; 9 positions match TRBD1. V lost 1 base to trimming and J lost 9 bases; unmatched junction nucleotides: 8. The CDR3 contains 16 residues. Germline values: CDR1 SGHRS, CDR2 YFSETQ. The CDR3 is CASSLLPTGGSSPLHF. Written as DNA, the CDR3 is TGCGCCAGCAGCTTGCTACCGACAGGGGGGAGTTCACCCCTCCACTTT.

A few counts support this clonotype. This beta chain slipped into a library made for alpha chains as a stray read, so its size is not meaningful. The CDR3 is CASRGQGLGEQYF. The CDR3 DNA follows: TGTGCCAGCAGGGGACAGGGCTTAGGGGAGCAGTACTTC. The rearrangement joins TRBV6-5 to TRBJ2-7, with TRBD1 matching over 9 bases. The trim removed 6 bases at V and 7 bases at J, leaving 7 bases unmatched. This CDR3 has 13 residues. Germline V gene data show CDR1 as MNHEY and CDR2 as SVGAGI.

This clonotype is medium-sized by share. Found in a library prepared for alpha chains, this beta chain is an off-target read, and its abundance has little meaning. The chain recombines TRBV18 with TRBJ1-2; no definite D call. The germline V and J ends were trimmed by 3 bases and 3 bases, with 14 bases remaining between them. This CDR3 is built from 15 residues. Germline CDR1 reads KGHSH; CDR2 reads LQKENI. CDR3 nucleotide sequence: TGTGCCAGCTCACCGGCGGGGAAATCGGACTATGGCTACACCTTC. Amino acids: CASSPAGKSDYGYTF. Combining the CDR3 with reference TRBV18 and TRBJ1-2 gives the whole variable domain NAGVMQNPRHLVRRRGQEARLRCSPMKGHSHVYWYRQLPEEGLKFMVYLQKENIIDESGMPKERFSAEFPKEGPSILRIQQVVRGDSAAYFCASSPAGKSDYGYTFGSGTRLTVV.

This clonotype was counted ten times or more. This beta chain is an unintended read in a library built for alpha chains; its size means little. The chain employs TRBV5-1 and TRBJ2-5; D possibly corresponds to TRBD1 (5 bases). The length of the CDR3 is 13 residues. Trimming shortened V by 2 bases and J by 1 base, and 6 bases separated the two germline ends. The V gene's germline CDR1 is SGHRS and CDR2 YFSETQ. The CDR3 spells CASSFGAQETQYF. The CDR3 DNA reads TGCGCCAGCAGCTTTGGGGCCCAAGAGACCCAGTACTTC.

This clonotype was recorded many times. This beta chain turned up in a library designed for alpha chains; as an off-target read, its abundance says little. The CDR3 DNA reads TGTGCCAGCAGCGCAGACACCGGGGAGCTGTTTTTT. As protein: CASSADTGELFF. The V and J genes are TRBV9 and TRBJ2-2; D is unresolved. In germline, CDR1 is SGDLS, CDR2 YYNGEE. There are 12 residues in the CDR3. V was pared by 3 bases and J by 3 bases, with 3 bases between.

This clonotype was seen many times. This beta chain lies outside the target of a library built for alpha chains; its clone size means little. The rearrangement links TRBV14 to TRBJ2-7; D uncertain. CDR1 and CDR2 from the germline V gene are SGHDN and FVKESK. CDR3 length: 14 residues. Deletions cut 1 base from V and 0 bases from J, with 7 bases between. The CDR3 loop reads CASSQGGISYEQYF. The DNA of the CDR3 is TGTGCCAGCAGCCAAGGAGGTATCTCCTACGAGCAGTACTTC.

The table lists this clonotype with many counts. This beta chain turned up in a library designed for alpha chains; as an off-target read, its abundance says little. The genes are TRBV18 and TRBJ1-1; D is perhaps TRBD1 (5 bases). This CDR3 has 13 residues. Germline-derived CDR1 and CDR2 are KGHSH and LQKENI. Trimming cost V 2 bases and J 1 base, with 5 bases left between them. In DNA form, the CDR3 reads TGTGCCAGCTCACCAGGGGCGAACACTGAAGCTTTCTTT. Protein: CASSPGANTEAFF.

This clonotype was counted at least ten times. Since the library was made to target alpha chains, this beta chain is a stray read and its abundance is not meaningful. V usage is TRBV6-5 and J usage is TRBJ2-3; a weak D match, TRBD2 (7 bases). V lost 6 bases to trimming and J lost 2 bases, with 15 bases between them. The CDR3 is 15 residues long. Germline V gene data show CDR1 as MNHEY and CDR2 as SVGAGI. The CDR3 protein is CASRGGGFFTDTQYF. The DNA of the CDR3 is TGTGCCAGCAGGGGAGGGGGTTTCTTCACAGATACGCAGTATTTT.